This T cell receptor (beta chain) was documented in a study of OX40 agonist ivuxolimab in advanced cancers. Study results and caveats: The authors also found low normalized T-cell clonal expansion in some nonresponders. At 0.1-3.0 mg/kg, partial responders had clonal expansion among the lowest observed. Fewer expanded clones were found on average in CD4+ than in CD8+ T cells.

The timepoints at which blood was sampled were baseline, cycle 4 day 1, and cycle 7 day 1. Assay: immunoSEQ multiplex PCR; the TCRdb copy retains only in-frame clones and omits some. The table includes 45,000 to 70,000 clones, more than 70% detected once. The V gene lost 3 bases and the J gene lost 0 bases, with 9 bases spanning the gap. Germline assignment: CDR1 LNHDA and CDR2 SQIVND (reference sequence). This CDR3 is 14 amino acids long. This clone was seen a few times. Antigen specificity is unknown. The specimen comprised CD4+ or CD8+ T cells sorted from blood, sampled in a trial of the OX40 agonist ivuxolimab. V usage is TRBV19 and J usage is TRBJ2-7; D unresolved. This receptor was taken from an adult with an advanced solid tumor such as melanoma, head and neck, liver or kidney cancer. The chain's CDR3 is CASSIRQSSYEQYF. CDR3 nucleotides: TGTGCCAGTAGTATTAGGCAGAGCTCCTACGAGCAGTACTTC.